The 17 T cell receptor beta chains reported below all come from one sample, sequenced in a study of blood T cell repertoires in COVID-19. Measured with immunoSEQ multiplex PCR; TCRdb has only the in-frame clones, and not every one. The sample shows about 300,000 clones, approximately 82% of them seen only once. Sequencing used peripheral blood. All receptors come from a woman between 50 and 59 years old with acute or convalescent COVID-19.

CDR3 bases: TGTGCCTGGAAGGAGTCCTACAATGAGCAGTTCTTC. This encodes CAWKESYNEQFF. This chain uses TRBV30 with TRBJ2-1; D not resolved. Germline CDR1 GTSNPN, CDR2 SVGIG (reference sequence). There are 12 residues in the CDR3. V was clipped by 4 bases and J by 1 base, with 5 bases between them. The full variable domain, with the rest looked up from reference TRBV30 and TRBJ2-1, is SQTIHQWPATLVQPVGSPLSLECTVEGTSNPNLYWYRQAAGRGLQLLFYSVGIGQISSEVPQNLSASRPQDRQFILSSKKLLLSDSGFYLCAWKESYNEQFFGPGTRLTVL.

V gene TRBV18 combines with J gene TRBJ2-7; D may be TRBD1 (7 bases). Germline CDR1 reads KGHSH; CDR2 reads LQKENI. The CDR3 contains 13 residues. Trimming pared 5 bases from V and 5 bases from J, leaving 13 bases between. The CDR3 spells CASSGQEGNEQYF. The CDR3 DNA reads TGTGCCAGCTCAGGACAGGAGGGCAACGAGCAGTACTTC. The full variable domain, completed using reference TRBV18 and TRBJ2-7, is NAGVMQNPRHLVRRRGQEARLRCSPMKGHSHVYWYRQLPEEGLKFMVYLQKENIIDESGMPKERFSAEFPKEGPSILRIQQVVRGDSAAYFCASSGQEGNEQYFGPGTRLTVT.

The rearrangement joins TRBV28 to TRBJ2-4; a possible D gene is TRBD2 (6 bases). The CDR3 loop spans 12 amino acids. CDR1 is MDHEN, CDR2 SYDVKM, per germline. Trimming removed 8 bases at V and 5 bases at J, with 10 bases between. Here the CDR3 reads CASGREENIQYF. CDR3 DNA sequence: TGTGCCAGCGGCAGGGAGGAAAACATTCAGTACTTC.

This clone was detected once. The chain couples TRBV18 to TRBJ2-7; possible D gene TRBD1, 6 bases. The CDR3 runs 12 residues. Between the trimmed V and J ends, which lost 2 bases and 6 bases, there was a span of 8 bases. Germline lookup yields CDR1 KGHSH and CDR2 LQKENI. CDR3 nucleotide sequence: TGTGCCAGCTCACCAGCGACAGGCGAGCAGTACTTC. Encoded protein: CASSPATGEQYF.

J is TRBJ1-1 and V is TRBV5-1, with 7 nucleotides matching TRBD1. Germline V gene lookup returns CDR1 SGHRS and CDR2 YFSETQ. V gave up 0 bases and J gave up 2 bases; unmatched junction bases: 7. The CDR3 totals 16 residues. As DNA, the CDR3 is TGCGCCAGCAGCTTGGTTGGAGGGGGCGTAAACACTGAAGCTTTCTTT. Translation: CASSLVGGGVNTEAFF. The variable domain in full, completed from reference TRBV5-1 and TRBJ1-1, reads KAGVTQTPRYLIKTRGQQVTLSCSPISGHRSVSWYQQTPGQGLQFLFEYFSETQRNKGNFPGRFSGRQFSNSRSEMNVSTLELGDSALYLCASSLVGGGVNTEAFFGQGTRLTVV.

This clone has more than one count but fewer than ten. The V call is TRBV7-9, the J call TRBJ1-5; D remains unclear. The CDR3 covers 16 residues. Germline lookup yields CDR1 SEHNR and CDR2 FQNEAQ (reference sequence). V lost 5 bases to trimming and J lost 6 bases, with 20 bases between them. The CDR3 DNA is TGTGCCAGCAGCCAAAGCTTGGCGGGGATCGGTCAGCCCCAGCATTTT. It encodes CASSQSLAGIGQPQHF.

This clone was picked up a small number of times. The CDR3 nucleotides read TGCGCCAGCAGCTTGGTGGCAGGAGGGGACACTGAAGCTTTCTTT. Its translation: CASSLVAGGDTEAFF. The chain joins TRBV5-1 to TRBJ1-1; a weak D match, TRBD1 (5 bases). The CDR3 has 15 amino acids. Trimming shortened V by 0 bases and J by 3 bases, and 12 bases separated the two germline ends. The germline CDR1 and CDR2 sequences are SGHRS and YFSETQ. Based on the CDR3 plus reference TRBV5-1 and TRBJ1-1, the full variable domain is KAGVTQTPRYLIKTRGQQVTLSCSPISGHRSVSWYQQTPGQGLQFLFEYFSETQRNKGNFPGRFSGRQFSNSRSEMNVSTLELGDSALYLCASSLVAGGDTEAFFGQGTRLTVV.

The genes are TRBV10-3 and TRBJ2-7, with TRBD2 as a possible D gene (6 bases). CDR3 length: 15 amino acids. Germline V lookup: CDR1 ENHRY, CDR2 SYGVKD. V lost 3 bases and J lost 3, with 15 bases in between. CDR3 nucleotides: TGTGCCATCAGTGATAGCGGAAGCGGTTTCTACGAGCAGTACTTC. This encodes CAISDSGSGFYEQYF.

J is TRBJ2-1 and V is TRBV30; no reliable D call. Germline V lookup: CDR1 GTSNPN, CDR2 SVGIG (reference sequence). This CDR3 spans 13 amino acids. Trimming pared 0 bases from V and 10 bases from J, leaving 13 bases between. The CDR3 sequence is CAWSVSIHREQFF. As DNA, the CDR3 is TGTGCCTGGAGTGTATCGATTCACCGGGAGCAGTTCTTC.

The rearrangement uses TRBV27 and TRBJ1-5, with 8 bases identical to TRBD1. Germline loops: CDR1 MNHEY, CDR2 SMNVEV (reference sequence). The ends lost 2 bases at V and 2 bases at J; junction bases unmatched: 2. This CDR3 spans 15 amino acids. The CDR3 reads CASSLQGAGNQPQHF. CDR3 coding DNA: TGTGCCAGCAGTTTACAGGGGGCTGGCAATCAGCCCCAGCATTTT.

This sequence joins TRBV6-6 and TRBJ2-1; 8 bases fit TRBD2. Per the germline V gene, CDR1 is MNHNY and CDR2 is SVGAGI (reference sequence). The CDR3 spans 13 residues. V trimming: 7 bases; J trimming: 9 bases; junction bases outside the gene matches: 8. CDR3 sequence: CASTPTSVGEQFF. The DNA for the CDR3 is TGTGCCAGCACCCCGACTAGCGTTGGTGAGCAGTTCTTC.

The CDR3 loop reads CASRGQGFYNEQFF. CDR3 sequence (DNA): TGTGCCAGCAGGGGACAGGGGTTCTACAATGAGCAGTTCTTC. V is TRBV2 and J is TRBJ2-1; 10 bases are shared with TRBD1. Germline V CDR1 and CDR2: SNHLY, FYNNEI. Trimming cost V 6 bases and J 3 bases; bases outside gene matches: 2. This CDR3 is built from 14 residues.

V gene TRBV25-1 combines with J gene TRBJ1-1; 7 bases map to TRBD1. The junction had 5 bases not matched to a gene; V was cut back by 4 bases and J by 3 bases. Germline V CDR1 and CDR2: MGHDK, SYGVNS. This CDR3 is built from 14 residues. CDR3 residues: CASSGQGWDTEAFF. In DNA form, the CDR3 reads TGTGCCAGCAGTGGACAGGGTTGGGACACTGAAGCTTTCTTT. Supplemented by reference TRBV25-1 and TRBJ1-1, the full variable domain reads EADIYQTPRYLVIGTGKKITLECSQTMGHDKMYWYQQDPGMELHLIHYSYGVNSTEKGDLSSESTVSRIRTEHFPLTLESARPSHTSQYLCASSGQGWDTEAFFGQGTRLTVV.

The rearrangement uses TRBV7-2 and TRBJ1-1; no clear D. The CDR3 covers 14 residues. V gave up 5 bases and J gave up 1 base, with 11 bases separating them. Germline-derived CDR1 and CDR2 are SGHTA and FQGNSA. This chain's CDR3 is CASSPTRSNTEAFF. In DNA form, the CDR3 reads TGTGCCAGCAGCCCAACTCGGTCGAACACTGAAGCTTTCTTT.

The gene calls are TRBV18 and TRBJ2-7, with D uncertain. Per the germline V gene, CDR1 is KGHSH and CDR2 is LQKENI. Trimming took off 0 bases at V and 6 bases at J, with 6 bases between the two ends. This CDR3 is built from 12 residues. CDR3 DNA: TGTGCCAGCTCACCACCTTCATTCGAGCAGTACTTC. This codes for CASSPPSFEQYF. The complete variable domain, with remaining parts taken from reference TRBV18 and TRBJ2-7, reads NAGVMQNPRHLVRRRGQEARLRCSPMKGHSHVYWYRQLPEEGLKFMVYLQKENIIDESGMPKERFSAEFPKEGPSILRIQQVVRGDSAAYFCASSPPSFEQYFGPGTRLTVT.

The sample holds a few counts of this clone. The chain is built from TRBV5-1 and TRBJ1-2; 10 bases match TRBD1. CDR3 length: 14 amino acids. Germline assignment: CDR1 SGHRS and CDR2 YFSETQ. J gave up 4 bases and V 4 bases, and 4 bases lay outside the gene matches. The CDR3 DNA reads TGCGCCAGCAGCCCGGGACAGGGGCTCTATGGCTACACCTTC. Translated: CASSPGQGLYGYTF. Together with reference TRBV5-1 and TRBJ1-2, the CDR3 gives the full variable domain: KAGVTQTPRYLIKTRGQQVTLSCSPISGHRSVSWYQQTPGQGLQFLFEYFSETQRNKGNFPGRFSGRQFSNSRSEMNVSTLELGDSALYLCASSPGQGLYGYTFGSGTRLTVV.

This clone was recorded once. The rearrangement links TRBV24-1 to TRBJ2-7, with 7 bases matching TRBD1. Germline CDR1 is KGHDR and CDR2 is SFDVKD. The CDR3 is made up of 19 amino acids. Trimming at V came to 1 base and at J to 3 bases, leaving 17 bases not matched to a gene. CDR3: CATSDLPTGAGDAFYEQYF. The CDR3 DNA sequence: TGTGCCACCAGTGATTTACCAACAGGGGCCGGAGACGCGTTCTACGAGCAGTACTTC.